These T cell receptor beta chains were read from a single sample in a study of T cells after yellow fever vaccination. Using its own MiXCR run on the 5' RACE reads, TCRdb lists one record per CDR3 protein. The table has a few hundred thousand distinct CDR3 sequences, roughly 9% seen once. The sequenced sample was CD4+ T cells sorted from PBMCs, obtained 5 days after the yellow fever booster vaccination. These receptor sequences come from a man between 18 and 29 years old who received the YFV17D yellow fever vaccine. The CDR3 runs from the conserved cysteine through the conserved F or W. The D gene is left open where the match is weak. Clone size, where shown, is once, few, many, or a class for clones that have expanded.

D gene: .; J gene: TRBJ1-4; clone size: many; V gene: TRBV12-3/TRBV12-4; CDR3 DNA: TGTGCCAGCAGTTCAGGACAGAGCCCCGAGAAACTGTTTTTT; CDR3 protein: CASSSGQSPEKLFF
D gene: .; J gene: TRBJ2-1; clone size: .; V gene: TRBV5-1; CDR3 DNA: TGCGCCAGCAGCTTGTTACCGGAAGCCTACAATGAGCAGTTCTTC; CDR3 protein: CASSLLPEAYNEQFF
D gene: .; J gene: TRBJ2-7; clone size: few; V gene: TRBV9; CDR3 DNA: TGTGCCAGCAGCGTAGGCAGGGGTTCCTACGAGCAGTACTTC; CDR3 protein: CASSVGRGSYEQYF
D gene: .; J gene: TRBJ1-1; clone size: many; V gene: TRBV4-1; CDR3 DNA: TGCGCCAGCACCCGAGGGGGGTCAGTGGACACTGAAGCTTTCTTT; CDR3 protein: CASTRGGSVDTEAFF
D gene: TRBD1; J gene: TRBJ1-2; clone size: many; V gene: TRBV12-3/TRBV12-4; CDR3 DNA: TGTGCCAGCAGTTTCGGACAGGGTGAAGGCTACACCTTC; CDR3 protein: CASSFGQGEGYTF
D gene: TRBD1; J gene: TRBJ1-6; clone size: few; V gene: TRBV20-1; CDR3 DNA: TGCAGTGCTAGAGTCTCGACAGGGGCTTCACCCCTCCACTTT; CDR3 protein: CSARVSTGASPLHF
D gene: .; J gene: TRBJ2-7; clone size: .; V gene: TRBV6-2/TRBV6-3; CDR3 DNA: TGTGCCAGCAGTCACCTCCTGGCGGGGCCCTCCTACGAGCAGTACTTC; CDR3 protein: CASSHLLAGPSYEQYF
D gene: .; J gene: TRBJ2-3; clone size: many; V gene: TRBV11-2; CDR3 DNA: TGTGCCAGCAGCTTTTCCCGCGATACGCAGTATTTT; CDR3 protein: CASSFSRDTQYF
D gene: .; J gene: TRBJ1-1; clone size: many; V gene: TRBV6-2/TRBV6-3; CDR3 DNA: TGTGCCAGCAAGTCTCGAGGGGACACTGAAGCTTTCTTT; CDR3 protein: CASKSRGDTEAFF
D gene: TRBD1; J gene: TRBJ2-5; clone size: few; V gene: TRBV5-1; CDR3 DNA: TGCGCCAGCAGCCCGGGACAGCACCACAAAGAGACCCAGTACTTC; CDR3 protein: CASSPGQHHKETQYF
D gene: TRBD2; J gene: TRBJ2-1; clone size: few; V gene: TRBV11-2; CDR3 DNA: TGTGCCAGCAGCATGGGACTAGCGGGGGGCTATGAGCAGTTCTTC; CDR3 protein: CASSMGLAGGYEQFF
D gene: TRBD1; J gene: TRBJ1-5; clone size: many; V gene: TRBV20-1; CDR3 DNA: TGCAGTGCAAAATCAACAGGGGTCGTGGGCAATCAGCCCCAGCATTTT; CDR3 protein: CSAKSTGVVGNQPQHF
D gene: .; J gene: TRBJ2-3; clone size: few; V gene: TRBV2; CDR3 DNA: TGTGCCAGCAGTGATGGCCCCGATACGCAGTATTTT; CDR3 protein: CASSDGPDTQYF
D gene: .; J gene: TRBJ1-3; clone size: .; V gene: TRBV18; CDR3 DNA: TGTGCCAGCTCACCACCCGGACGGAGCCGGGGAAACACCATATATTTT; CDR3 protein: CASSPPGRSRGNTIYF
D gene: .; J gene: TRBJ2-2; clone size: many; V gene: TRBV5-1; CDR3 DNA: TGCGCCAGCAACTCCAACACCGGGGAGCTGTTTTTT; CDR3 protein: CASNSNTGELFF
D gene: .; J gene: TRBJ2-7; clone size: .; V gene: TRBV19; CDR3 DNA: TGTGCCAGTAGTAACCAGGGTTTTCTTTACGAGCAGTACTTC; CDR3 protein: CASSNQGFLYEQYF
D gene: .; J gene: TRBJ1-4; clone size: few; V gene: TRBV5-1; CDR3 DNA: TGCGCCAGCAGCCCGATGACAGCTTCTAATGAAAAACTGTTTTTT; CDR3 protein: CASSPMTASNEKLFF
D gene: .; J gene: TRBJ2-3; clone size: .; V gene: TRBV7-8; CDR3 DNA: TGTGCCAGTTCCCCTTGGGACCTCGGAAATACGCAGTATTTT; CDR3 protein: CASSPWDLGNTQYF
D gene: .; J gene: TRBJ2-5; clone size: .; V gene: TRBV6-2/TRBV6-3; CDR3 DNA: TGTGCCAGCAGAAGGTACCGGGACCTCCAAGAGACCCAGTACTTC; CDR3 protein: CASRRYRDLQETQYF
D gene: .; J gene: TRBJ1-5; clone size: .; V gene: TRBV5-5; CDR3 DNA: TGTGCCAGCAGCTTGGCCACGGGTTACGGTCAGCCCCAGCATTTT; CDR3 protein: CASSLATGYGQPQHF
D gene: .; J gene: TRBJ1-1; clone size: .; V gene: TRBV6-5; CDR3 DNA: TGTGCCAGCAGTTACCGGACAGCCAGCAGCACTGAAGCTTTCTTT; CDR3 protein: CASSYRTASSTEAFF
D gene: .; J gene: TRBJ2-7; clone size: few; V gene: TRBV12-3/TRBV12-4; CDR3 DNA: TGTGCCAGCAGTTTAGATTTGGGGGACTACGAGCAGTACTTC; CDR3 protein: CASSLDLGDYEQYF
D gene: .; J gene: TRBJ2-1; clone size: few; V gene: TRBV5-1; CDR3 DNA: TGCGCCAGCAGCTCTTTCGGTTCCGGTGAGCAGTTCTTC; CDR3 protein: CASSSFGSGEQFF
D gene: TRBD2; J gene: TRBJ2-2; clone size: .; V gene: TRBV29-1; CDR3 DNA: TGCAGCGTTGGCGGACTAGCGGGGGCCTCGAACACCGGGGAGCTGTTTTTT; CDR3 protein: CSVGGLAGASNTGELFF
D gene: .; J gene: TRBJ1-2; clone size: few; V gene: TRBV18; CDR3 DNA: TGTGCCAGCTCACTTGACAGCCAAATGGGAGGCTACACCTTC; CDR3 protein: CASSLDSQMGGYTF
D gene: TRBD2; J gene: TRBJ2-3; clone size: few; V gene: TRBV6-2/TRBV6-3; CDR3 DNA: TGTGCCAGCAGTTGGATTCGTGGTTTCCCAACACTAGCGACTAGCACAGATACGCAGTATTTT; CDR3 protein: CASSWIRGFPTLATSTDTQYF
D gene: TRBD1; J gene: TRBJ1-1; clone size: many; V gene: TRBV6-2/TRBV6-3; CDR3 DNA: TGTGCCAGCAGTCAGGGACAGGGCGCTGAAGCTTTCTTT; CDR3 protein: CASSQGQGAEAFF
D gene: .; J gene: TRBJ2-7; clone size: few; V gene: TRBV6-2/TRBV6-3; CDR3 DNA: TGTGCCAGCCGTAAACGGGACACCTACGAGCAGTACTTC; CDR3 protein: CASRKRDTYEQYF
D gene: .; J gene: TRBJ1-2; clone size: .; V gene: TRBV7-2; CDR3 DNA: TGTGCCAGCAGCCAGTGGGCCGACTATGGCTACACCTTC; CDR3 protein: CASSQWADYGYTF
D gene: TRBD2; J gene: TRBJ2-7; clone size: few; V gene: TRBV4-1; CDR3 DNA: TGCGCCAGCAGCAGAGGCCAGCGGGGGCTTCCCTACGAGCAGTACTTC; CDR3 protein: CASSRGQRGLPYEQYF
D gene: .; J gene: TRBJ1-1; clone size: few; V gene: TRBV6-6; CDR3 DNA: TGTGCCAGCAGTTACGAGCGGAGCCCGAACACTGAAGCTTTCTTT; CDR3 protein: CASSYERSPNTEAFF
D gene: .; J gene: TRBJ2-1; clone size: few; V gene: TRBV24-1; CDR3 DNA: TGTGCCACCAGTGACTATAACAGGGAGCAGTTCTTC; CDR3 protein: CATSDYNREQFF
D gene: .; J gene: TRBJ2-5; clone size: .; V gene: TRBV2; CDR3 DNA: TGTGCCAGCAGGGCCCTGGGGGCGGGAGAGACCCAGTACTTC; CDR3 protein: CASRALGAGETQYF
D gene: .; J gene: TRBJ1-2; clone size: few; V gene: TRBV5-1; CDR3 DNA: TGCGCCAGTGGGGGGACGGTAAATTATGGCTACACCTTC; CDR3 protein: CASGGTVNYGYTF
D gene: .; J gene: TRBJ1-1; clone size: few; V gene: TRBV5-1; CDR3 DNA: TGCGCCAGCAGCTGGTCCCCCGGCGGGGTGGGTGACACTGAAGCTTTCTTT; CDR3 protein: CASSWSPGGVGDTEAFF
D gene: TRBD1; J gene: TRBJ1-1; clone size: .; V gene: TRBV11-2; CDR3 DNA: TGTGCCAGCAGTCCCGGGGACAGGGACGACACTGAAGCTTTCTTT; CDR3 protein: CASSPGDRDDTEAFF
D gene: .; J gene: TRBJ1-5; clone size: .; V gene: TRBV9; CDR3 DNA: TGTGCCAGCAGCGCCCGTGCAGGACACAATCAGCCCCAGCATTTT; CDR3 protein: CASSARAGHNQPQHF
D gene: .; J gene: TRBJ1-2; clone size: few; V gene: TRBV29-1; CDR3 DNA: TGCAGCGTGTGGGACGGATATGGCTACACCTTC; CDR3 protein: CSVWDGYGYTF
D gene: .; J gene: TRBJ1-5; clone size: many; V gene: TRBV12-3/TRBV12-4; CDR3 DNA: TGTGCCAGCCACAGGGAGGGGCCCCAGCATTTT; CDR3 protein: CASHREGPQHF
D gene: .; J gene: TRBJ1-4; clone size: many; V gene: TRBV12-3/TRBV12-4; CDR3 DNA: TGTGCCAGCAGTTTAGGCGGAGGGATTGAAAAACTGTTTTTT; CDR3 protein: CASSLGGGIEKLFF
D gene: .; J gene: TRBJ2-5; clone size: many; V gene: TRBV4-2; CDR3 DNA: TGTGCCAGCAGCCAAGAGCCCGGGGGAGAGACCCAGTACTTC; CDR3 protein: CASSQEPGGETQYF
D gene: TRBD2; J gene: TRBJ2-7; clone size: few; V gene: TRBV6-5; CDR3 DNA: TGTGCCAGCAGTTACAGCGGGGCCTACGAGCAGTACTTC; CDR3 protein: CASSYSGAYEQYF
D gene: .; J gene: TRBJ1-5; clone size: few; V gene: TRBV7-2; CDR3 DNA: TGTGCCAGCAGCTTAGCGGTCAACAATCAGCCCCAGCATTTT; CDR3 protein: CASSLAVNNQPQHF
D gene: TRBD2; J gene: TRBJ2-1; clone size: .; V gene: TRBV7-2; CDR3 DNA: TGTGCCAGCAGCTTCTCCGGGACTAGGCTATATTACAATGAGCAGTTCTTC; CDR3 protein: CASSFSGTRLYYNEQFF
D gene: .; J gene: TRBJ1-5; clone size: few; V gene: TRBV12-3/TRBV12-4; CDR3 DNA: TGTGCCAGCAGCGCCGGGGCAGGGGCCGATCAGCCCCAGCATTTT; CDR3 protein: CASSAGAGADQPQHF
D gene: .; J gene: TRBJ2-7; clone size: few; V gene: TRBV4-1; CDR3 DNA: TGCGCCAGCAGCCAGACCAGAGGGGGGACAGCCTACGAGCAGTACTTC; CDR3 protein: CASSQTRGGTAYEQYF
D gene: TRBD2; J gene: TRBJ2-1; clone size: few; V gene: TRBV18; CDR3 DNA: TGTGCCAGCTCACAGATGGGGGGGTACAATGAGCAGTTCTTC; CDR3 protein: CASSQMGGYNEQFF
D gene: .; J gene: TRBJ2-1; clone size: .; V gene: TRBV5-1; CDR3 DNA: TGCGCCAGCAGCTTGGTCAGGTACGGCAATGAGCAGTTCTTC; CDR3 protein: CASSLVRYGNEQFF
D gene: .; J gene: TRBJ1-2; clone size: few; V gene: TRBV5-4; CDR3 DNA: TGTGCCAGCAGCTTGCAGGCCAGGGGAAACTATGGCTACACCTTC; CDR3 protein: CASSLQARGNYGYTF
D gene: .; J gene: TRBJ2-5; clone size: .; V gene: TRBV7-7; CDR3 DNA: TGTGCCAGCAGCTTAGGAGGGGCCCCTCTCCAAGAGACCCAGTACTTC; CDR3 protein: CASSLGGAPLQETQYF
D gene: TRBD1; J gene: TRBJ1-1; clone size: few; V gene: TRBV10-3; CDR3 DNA: TGTGCCATCGGCGACAGGGGGCCCACTGAAGCTTTCTTT; CDR3 protein: CAIGDRGPTEAFF